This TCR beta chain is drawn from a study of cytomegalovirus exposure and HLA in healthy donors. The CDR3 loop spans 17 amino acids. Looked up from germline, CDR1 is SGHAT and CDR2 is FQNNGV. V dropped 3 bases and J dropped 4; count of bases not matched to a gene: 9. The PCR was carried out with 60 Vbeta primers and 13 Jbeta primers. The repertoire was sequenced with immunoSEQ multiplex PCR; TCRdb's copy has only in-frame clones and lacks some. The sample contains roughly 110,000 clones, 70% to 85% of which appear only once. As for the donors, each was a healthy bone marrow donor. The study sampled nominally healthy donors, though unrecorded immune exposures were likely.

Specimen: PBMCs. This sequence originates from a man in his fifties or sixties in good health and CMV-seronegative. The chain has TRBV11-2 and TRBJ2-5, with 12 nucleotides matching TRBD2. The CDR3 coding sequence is TGTGCCAGCAGCTTGCGGACTAGCGGGGAGAGATCAGAGACCCAGTACTTC. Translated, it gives CASSLRTSGERSETQYF.